This T cell receptor (beta chain) is from a study of vaccination effects on CD4 cells after COVID-19. With regard to this clone: Antigen specificity is unknown.

Assay used: immunoSEQ multiplex PCR; TCRdb lists only in-frame clones, some missing. The table has around 79,000 clones, 60% to 80% seen once. Study conclusions and caveats: Early post-infection timepoints were missing from the study, which also had few convalescent patients. In vaccinees who were healthy, merely 1 out of 255 vaccine-induced clones cross-reacted with common cold coronaviruses.

The CDR3 contains 14 residues. Germline CDR1 reads SGHDN; CDR2 reads FVKESK. Trimming removed 1 base at V and 1 base at J, with 7 bases between. Viral peptide pools were used in the ViraFEST assay to expand antigen-specific CD4+ T cells, and sequencing came afterward. Culturing for about 10 days preceded CD4+ T cell isolation. Nucleocapsid antibody tests were negative, and the vaccine recipients had no prior SARS-CoV-2 infection. PBMC cultures contained two million cells per well, roughly 10 IU/ml IL-2 and roughly 9.4 ug/ml peptides. The receptor comes from a human donor who received a COVID-19 vaccine. This sample comprised CD4+ T cells from PBMCs cultured with HCoV-229E spike peptides, obtained before COVID-19 vaccination. The rearrangement joins TRBV14 to TRBJ1-1; the D is unclear. CDR3 residues: CASSQGSGNTEAFF. CDR3 bases: TGTGCCAGCAGCCAAGGAAGCGGGAACACTGAAGCTTTCTTT.